The entry below describes one TCR beta chain. Profiling relied on immunoSEQ multiplex PCR, and the TCRdb table lists in-frame clones only, not all of them. The table records 110,000 to 150,000 clones, about 90% of them present only once. This entry is derived from a study of blood T cell repertoires in COVID-19. The study drew participants aged about 18 to 89 years from roughly 25 US areas. The V gene lost 0 bases and the J gene lost 2 bases, with 2 bases spanning the gap. The germline V gene encodes CDR1 SGHRS and CDR2 YFSETQ. This CDR3 has 12 amino acids. This TCR was sampled from a man in his sixties who had recovered from COVID-19. This chain joins TRBV5-1 and TRBJ2-5, with D uncertain. The sequenced material came from PBMCs or T cells enriched from blood (not recorded which). CDR3 region: CASSLAQETQYF. The CDR3 nucleotides are TGCGCCAGCAGCTTGGCTCAAGAGACCCAGTACTTC.